The T cell receptor beta chain described here comes from a study of T cell responses to AZD1222 COVID-19 vaccine. Study results and limitations: Repertoires were collected only later (after the peak T cell response had occurred). White British ancestry dominated among donors, who included more females, and clonal diversity was possibly underestimated.

The CDR3 has 15 amino acids. Germline-derived CDR1 and CDR2 are MNHEY and SMNVEV (reference sequence). Trimming cost V 8 bases and J 4 bases, with 18 bases left between them. The assay was immunoSEQ multiplex PCR, and TCRdb's table has in-frame clones only and misses some. Of 80,000 to 90,000 clones in the sample, roughly 89% are singletons; the top ten hold 4% to 6%. Notes on this clone: Its cognate antigen is unknown.

This TCR came from an adult in good health. The chain employs TRBV27 and TRBJ2-1; D possibly corresponds to TRBD1 (6 bases). The starting material was peripheral blood, obtained on day 0 of MenACWY control vaccination. CDR3 in amino acids: CASDSTTRGYNEQFF. DNA for the CDR3: TGTGCCAGCGACAGTACCACCAGGGGTTACAATGAGCAGTTCTTC.